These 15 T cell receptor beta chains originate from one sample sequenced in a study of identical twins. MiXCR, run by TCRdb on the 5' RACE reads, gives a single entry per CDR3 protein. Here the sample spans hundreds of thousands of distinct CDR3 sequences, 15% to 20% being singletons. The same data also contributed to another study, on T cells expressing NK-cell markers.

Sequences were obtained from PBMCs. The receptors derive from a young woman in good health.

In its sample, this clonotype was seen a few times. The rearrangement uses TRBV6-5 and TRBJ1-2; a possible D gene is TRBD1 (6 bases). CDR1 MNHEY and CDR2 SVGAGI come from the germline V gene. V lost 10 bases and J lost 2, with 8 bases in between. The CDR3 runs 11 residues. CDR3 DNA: TGTGCCACGAGGGGGAACTATGGCTACACCTTC. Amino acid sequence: CATRGNYGYTF.

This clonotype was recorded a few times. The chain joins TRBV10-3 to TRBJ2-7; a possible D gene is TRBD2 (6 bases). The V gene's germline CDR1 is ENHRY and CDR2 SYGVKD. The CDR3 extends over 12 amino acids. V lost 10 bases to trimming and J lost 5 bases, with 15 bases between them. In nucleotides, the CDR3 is TGTGCCACCTTTGGGGGAGGCGACGAGCAGTACTTC. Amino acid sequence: CATFGGGDEQYF.

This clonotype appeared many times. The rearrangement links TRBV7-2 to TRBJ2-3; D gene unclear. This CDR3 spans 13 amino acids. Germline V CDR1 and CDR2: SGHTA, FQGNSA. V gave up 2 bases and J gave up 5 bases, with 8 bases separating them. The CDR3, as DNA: TGTGCCAGCAGCTTAATGCCGGTAGATACGCAGTATTTT. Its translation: CASSLMPVDTQYF.

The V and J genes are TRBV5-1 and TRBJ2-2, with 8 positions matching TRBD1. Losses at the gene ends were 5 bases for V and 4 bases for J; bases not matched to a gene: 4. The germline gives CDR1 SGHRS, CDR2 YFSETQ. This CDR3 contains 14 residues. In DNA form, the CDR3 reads TGCGCCAGCAGGGACAGGGTTTTCACCGGGGAGCTGTTTTTT. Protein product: CASRDRVFTGELFF.

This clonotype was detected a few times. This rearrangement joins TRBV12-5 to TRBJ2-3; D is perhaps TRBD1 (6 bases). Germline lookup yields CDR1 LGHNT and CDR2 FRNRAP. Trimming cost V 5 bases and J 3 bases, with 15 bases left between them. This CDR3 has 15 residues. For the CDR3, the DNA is TGTGCTAGTGGTCAAGGGGGTACAGGGACAGATACGCAGTATTTT. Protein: CASGQGGTGTDTQYF.

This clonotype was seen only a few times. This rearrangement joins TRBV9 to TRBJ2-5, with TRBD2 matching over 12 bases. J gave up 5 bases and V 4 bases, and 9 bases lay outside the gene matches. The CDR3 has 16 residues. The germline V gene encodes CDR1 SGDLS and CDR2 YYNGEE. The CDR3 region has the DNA TGTGCCAGCAGCACCCGACTAGCGGGAGTGGGGGAGACCCAGTACTTC. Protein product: CASSTRLAGVGETQYF.

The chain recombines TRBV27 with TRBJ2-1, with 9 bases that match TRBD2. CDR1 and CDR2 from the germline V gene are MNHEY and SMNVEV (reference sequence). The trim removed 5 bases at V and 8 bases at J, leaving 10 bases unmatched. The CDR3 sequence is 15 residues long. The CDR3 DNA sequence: TGTGCCAGCAGTCTGGTAGCTAGCGGGGAGGATGAGCAGTTCTTC. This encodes CASSLVASGEDEQFF.

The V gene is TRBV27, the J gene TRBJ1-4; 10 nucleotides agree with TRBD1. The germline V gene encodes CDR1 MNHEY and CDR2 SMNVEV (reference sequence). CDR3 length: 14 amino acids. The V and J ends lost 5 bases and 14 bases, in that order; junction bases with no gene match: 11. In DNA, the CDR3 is TGTGCCAGCAGTCGGACAGGGGGAATCCTCGGGCTGTTTTTT. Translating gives CASSRTGGILGLFF.

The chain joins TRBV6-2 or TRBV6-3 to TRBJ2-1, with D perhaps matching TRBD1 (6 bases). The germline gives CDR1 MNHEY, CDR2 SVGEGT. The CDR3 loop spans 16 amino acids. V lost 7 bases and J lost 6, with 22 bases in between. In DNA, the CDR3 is TGTGCCAGCACCAGGGGACCTGGTCGAGGGATCAATGAGCAGTTCTTC. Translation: CASTRGPGRGINEQFF.

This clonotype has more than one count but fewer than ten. CDR3 sequence reads: CASSIFGQGETQYF. DNA of the CDR3: TGTGCCAGTAGTATCTTTGGGCAGGGAGAGACCCAGTACTTC. The chain has TRBV19 and TRBJ2-5, with D possibly matching TRBD1 (5 bases). CDR3 length: 14 residues. Germline V CDR1 and CDR2: LNHDA, SQIVND (reference sequence). V dropped 3 bases and J dropped 4 bases, with 12 bases sitting between them. Combining the CDR3 with reference TRBV19 and TRBJ2-5 gives the whole variable domain DGGITQSPKYLFRKEGQNVTLSCEQNLNHDAMYWYRQDPGQGLRLIYYSQIVNDFQKGDIAEGYSVSREKKESFPLTVTSAQKNPTAFYLCASSIFGQGETQYFGPGTRLLVL.

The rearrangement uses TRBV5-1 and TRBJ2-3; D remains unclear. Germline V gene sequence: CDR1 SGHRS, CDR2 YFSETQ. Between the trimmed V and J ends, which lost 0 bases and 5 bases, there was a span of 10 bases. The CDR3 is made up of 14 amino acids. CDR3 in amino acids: CASSLAYSGDTQYF. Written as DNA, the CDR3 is TGCGCCAGCAGCTTGGCCTACTCCGGAGATACGCAGTATTTT.

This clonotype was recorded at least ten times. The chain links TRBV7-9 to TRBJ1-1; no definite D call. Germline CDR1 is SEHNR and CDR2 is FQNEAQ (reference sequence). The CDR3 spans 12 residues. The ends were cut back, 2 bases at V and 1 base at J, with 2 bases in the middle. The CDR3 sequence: CASSLQNTEAFF. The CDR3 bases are TGTGCCAGCAGCTTACAGAACACTGAAGCTTTCTTT. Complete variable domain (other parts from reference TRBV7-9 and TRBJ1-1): DTGVSQNPRHKITKRGQNVTFRCDPISEHNRLYWYRQTLGQGPEFLTYFQNEAQLEKSRLLSDRFSAERPKGSFSTLEIQRTEQGDSAMYLCASSLQNTEAFFGQGTRLTVV.

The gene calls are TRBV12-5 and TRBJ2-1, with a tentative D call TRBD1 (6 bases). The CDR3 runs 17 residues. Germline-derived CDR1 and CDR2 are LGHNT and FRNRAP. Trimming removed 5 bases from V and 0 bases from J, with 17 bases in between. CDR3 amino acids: CASGPPSGTTSYNEQFF. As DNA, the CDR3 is TGTGCTAGTGGTCCGCCCTCCGGGACAACCTCCTACAATGAGCAGTTCTTC.

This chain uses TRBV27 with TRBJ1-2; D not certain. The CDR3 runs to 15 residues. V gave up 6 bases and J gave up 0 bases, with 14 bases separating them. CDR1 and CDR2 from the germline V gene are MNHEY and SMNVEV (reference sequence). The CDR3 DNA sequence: TGTGCCAGCAGGGATCAGGACGCCGCTAACTATGGCTACACCTTC. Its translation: CASRDQDAANYGYTF.

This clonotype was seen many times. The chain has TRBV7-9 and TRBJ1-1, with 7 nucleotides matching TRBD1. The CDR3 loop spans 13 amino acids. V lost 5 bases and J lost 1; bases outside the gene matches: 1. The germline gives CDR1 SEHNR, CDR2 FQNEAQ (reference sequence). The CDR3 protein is CASSQGGNTEAFF. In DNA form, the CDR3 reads TGTGCCAGCAGCCAGGGGGGGAACACTGAAGCTTTCTTT.